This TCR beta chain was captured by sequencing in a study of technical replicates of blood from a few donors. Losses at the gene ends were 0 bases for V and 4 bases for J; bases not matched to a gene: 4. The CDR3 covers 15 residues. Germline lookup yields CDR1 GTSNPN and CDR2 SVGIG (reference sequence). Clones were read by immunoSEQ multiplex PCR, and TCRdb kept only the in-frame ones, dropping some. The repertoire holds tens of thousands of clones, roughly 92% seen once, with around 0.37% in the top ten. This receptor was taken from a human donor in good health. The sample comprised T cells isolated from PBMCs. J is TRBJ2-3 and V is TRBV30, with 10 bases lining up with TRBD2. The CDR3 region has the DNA TGTGCCTGGAGTGTAACTAGCGGGGCAGCAGATACGCAGTATTTT. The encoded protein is CAWSVTSGAADTQYF. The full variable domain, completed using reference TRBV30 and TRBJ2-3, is SQTIHQWPATLVQPVGSPLSLECTVEGTSNPNLYWYRQAAGRGLQLLFYSVGIGQISSEVPQNLSASRPQDRQFILSSKKLLLSDSGFYLCAWSVTSGAADTQYFGPGTRLTVL.